A single sample gave rise to the 13 T cell receptor beta chains below, sequenced in a study of T cell repertoires in cytomegalovirus infection. What these receptors recognize is not known. TCRdb re-analysed the reads in MiXCR, keeping a single row per CDR3 protein. The sample lists hundreds of thousands of distinct CDR3 sequences; roughly 36% were seen once. This sample comprised cultured PBMCs, obtained from culture after CMV antigen stimulation. The receptors originated from a human donor in good health (CMV status not recorded). Some clones in this sample may be carry-over from other donors' samples.

This clonotype has just a few counts. The rearrangement links TRBV7-8 to TRBJ2-1; D is perhaps TRBD1 (6 bases). Germline assignment: CDR1 SGHVS and CDR2 FQNEAQ. The CDR3 spans 19 residues. V lost 6 bases, J lost 3 bases, and 27 bases lay in between. The CDR3 DNA reads as TGTGCCAGCAGTCGCAGATCGGTGGGGACACAAGCCATCTACAATGAGCAGTTCTTC. Encoded protein: CASSRRSVGTQAIYNEQFF.

The rearrangement links TRBV7-6 to TRBJ2-5; D remains ambiguous. The CDR3 spans 13 residues. Germline V gene lookup returns CDR1 SGHVS and CDR2 FNYEAQ. The V end was cut by 5 bases, the J end by 5 bases, with 12 bases between. The CDR3 reads CASSPWTGETQYF. In DNA form, the CDR3 reads TGTGCCAGCAGCCCTTGGACGGGTGAGACCCAGTACTTC.

This clonotype was found a few times. The chain combines TRBV20-1 with TRBJ1-2, with D unclear. The CDR3 loop spans 11 amino acids. Trimming took off 1 base at V and 6 bases at J, with 6 bases between the two ends. Per the germline V gene, CDR1 is DFQATT and CDR2 is SNEGSKA (reference sequence). The CDR3 spells CSARVGNGYTF. CDR3 nucleotides: TGCAGTGCTAGAGTGGGAAATGGCTACACCTTC.

The sample holds a few counts of this clonotype. The chain links TRBV11-2 to TRBJ2-7, with D perhaps matching TRBD2 (6 bases). The ends were cut back, 3 bases at V and 1 base at J, with 16 bases in the middle. The CDR3 has 16 residues. Germline CDR1 reads SGHAT; CDR2 reads FQNNGV. CDR3 loop: CASSFLSGFGSYEQYF. In nucleotides, the CDR3 is TGTGCCAGCAGCTTCCTAAGCGGGTTTGGTTCCTACGAGCAGTACTTC. Using reference TRBV11-2 and TRBJ2-7 for the parts outside the CDR3, the full variable domain is EAGVAQSPRYKIIEKRQSVAFWCNPISGHATLYWYQQILGQGPKLLIQFQNNGVVDDSQLPKDRFSAERLKGVDSTLKIQPAKLEDSAVYLCASSFLSGFGSYEQYFGPGTRLTVT.

This clonotype has a handful of counts. The V and J genes are TRBV3-1 and TRBJ2-7; D may be TRBD1 (5 bases). This CDR3 spans 13 amino acids. V lost 11 bases to trimming and J lost 3 bases, with 17 bases between them. Germline V gene lookup returns CDR1 LGHDT and CDR2 YNNKEL (reference sequence). The CDR3 DNA reads as TGTGCCGCCGGAAGGCAGGGTATCTACGAGCAGTACTTC. This gives the protein CAAGRQGIYEQYF.

The chain joins TRBV11-2 to TRBJ1-1, with D possibly matching TRBD1 (6 bases). Trimming stripped 1 base from V and 10 bases from J, with 16 bases between. This CDR3 region has 14 residues. From germline, CDR1 is SGHAT and CDR2 FQNNGV. This chain's CDR3 is CASSLVGTQVPAFF. CDR3 DNA sequence: TGTGCCAGCAGCTTAGTAGGGACACAGGTCCCAGCTTTCTTT.

This clonotype came up a few times. This chain's CDR3 is CASSLSQGTGETDTQYF. DNA for the CDR3: TGCGCCAGCAGCCTCTCCCAGGGTACAGGGGAGACAGATACGCAGTATTTT. The chain uses TRBV5-1 and TRBJ2-3, with 7 bases that match TRBD1. The CDR3 consists of 17 residues. Unmatched junction bases numbered 14, after V lost 4 bases and J lost 3 bases. CDR1 SGHRS and CDR2 YFSETQ come from the germline V gene.

The rearrangement joins TRBV10-3 to TRBJ1-1, with TRBD1 as a possible D gene (5 bases). The CDR3 is 13 residues long. Germline V gene data show CDR1 as ENHRY and CDR2 as SYGVKD. V was shortened by 8 bases and J by 1 base, with 11 bases between the two germline ends. Here the CDR3 DNA reads TGTGCCATCCGAGGGCAGGGGAACACTGAAGCTTTCTTT. The encoded protein is CAIRGQGNTEAFF.

The gene calls are TRBV11-2 and TRBJ2-3; 8 bases are a match to TRBD2. Germline CDR1 SGHAT, CDR2 FQNNGV. The V and J ends lost 6 bases and 4 bases, in that order; junction bases with no gene match: 6. This CDR3 has 14 amino acids. The DNA for the CDR3 is TGTGCCAGCAGATTCGGGGGGGGAGCAGATACGCAGTATTTT. It specifies CASRFGGGADTQYF.

This clonotype has only a few counts. V is TRBV12-3 or TRBV12-4 and J is TRBJ2-7; perhaps TRBD2 as D (6 bases). This CDR3 is built from 13 residues. The V end lost 6 bases, the J end lost 6 bases, and 15 bases lay between the germline ends. The CDR3 here is CASRPRRGGEQYF. For the CDR3, the DNA is TGTGCCAGCAGACCTCGACGGGGAGGCGAGCAGTACTTC.

The gene calls are TRBV28 and TRBJ1-2; 11 bases are a match to TRBD1. The CDR3 totals 16 residues. Germline V lookup: CDR1 MDHEN, CDR2 SYDVKM. The junction had 7 bases not matched to a gene; V was cut back by 4 bases and J by 3 bases. The DNA of the CDR3 is TGTGCCAGCAGTTCGATCAGGACAGGGGGCGACTATGGCTACACCTTC. Translating it yields CASSSIRTGGDYGYTF.

The V call is TRBV10-3, the J call TRBJ2-2; 8 nucleotides agree with TRBD2. CDR3 length: 16 amino acids. Germline lookup yields CDR1 ENHRY and CDR2 SYGVKD. After removal of 6 bases from V and 1 base from J, the junction contained 7 bases not matched to a gene. The CDR3 nucleotides read TGTGCCATCAGCGTTGGACTAGCTCTGAACACCGGGGAGCTGTTTTTT. Its translation is CAISVGLALNTGELFF.

This clonotype was counted ten times or more. The V and J genes are TRBV7-8 and TRBJ2-1; 8 positions agree with TRBD2. The germline CDR1 and CDR2 sequences are SGHVS and FQNEAQ. V lost 5 bases to trimming and J lost 4 bases; unmatched junction nucleotides: 10. The CDR3 extends over 16 amino acids. CDR3 in amino acids: CASSPLSGGEYNEQFF. The CDR3 coding sequence is TGTGCCAGCAGCCCCCTCAGCGGGGGAGAGTACAATGAGCAGTTCTTC.